Presented here are 8 T cell receptor beta chains from one specimen sequenced in a study of neoadjuvant anti-PD-1 for oral cavity cancer. Sequencing was performed with immunoSEQ multiplex PCR; in TCRdb, only in-frame clones are kept and a portion is missing. In the table there are approximately 15,000 clones, roughly three quarters of which are singletons. Time point described: after neoadjuvant nivolumab, at surgical resection. Source: PBMCs, taken after nivolumab (anti-PD-1) treatment. The receptors here all came from a person aged 40 to 85 with oral cavity squamous cell carcinoma.

The genes are TRBV4-1 and TRBJ1-5, with a weak D call TRBD1 (5 bases). Germline assignment: CDR1 MGHRA and CDR2 YSYEKL. With 2 bases removed from V and 0 bases from J, the gap between germline ends came to 11 bases. The CDR3 sequence is 16 residues long. Here the CDR3 reads CASSQTQGYSNQPQHF. CDR3 DNA sequence: TGCGCCAGCAGCCAAACTCAGGGATATAGCAATCAGCCCCAGCATTTT.

On this clone: One end of the junction does not line up with germline, which may come from a read error. This chain joins TRBV6-1 and TRBJ2-5; D not certain. Germline lookup yields CDR1 MNHNS and CDR2 SASEGT. The CDR3 spans 10 residues. The CDR3 reads CASREETQYF. The CDR3 DNA reads TGTGCCAGCAGGGAAGAGACCCAGTACTTC.

This clone was seen just once. V and J are TRBV19 and TRBJ2-2; TRBD1 matches 7 bases. Germline V gene lookup returns CDR1 LNHDA and CDR2 SQIVND (reference sequence). The V gene end was trimmed by 3 bases and the J gene end by 4 bases; junction bases not matched to a gene: 2. This CDR3 region has 14 residues. CDR3 nucleotides: TGTGCCAGTAGTATGTACAGGGGCACCGGGGAGCTGTTTTTT. This encodes CASSMYRGTGELFF.

The gene calls are TRBV2 and TRBJ1-4; maybe TRBD1 (6 bases). CDR3 length: 14 amino acids. Trimming pared 7 bases from V and 0 bases from J, leaving 9 bases between. From germline, CDR1 is SNHLY and CDR2 FYNNEI. In nucleotides, the CDR3 is TGTGCCAGCACCGGACAGTCAACTAATGAAAAACTGTTTTTT. It encodes CASTGQSTNEKLFF.

This sequence joins TRBV4-1 and TRBJ1-5; D remains unclear. The CDR3 loop spans 18 amino acids. From germline, CDR1 is MGHRA and CDR2 YSYEKL. V lost 1 base and J 1 base, leaving 17 bases between the germline ends. The CDR3, as DNA: TGCGCCAGCAGCCAAGCGGGGTCGAGGGCGAGGAGCAATCAGCCCCAGCATTTT. Amino acid sequence: CASSQAGSRARSNQPQHF.

The rearrangement links TRBV5-1 to TRBJ2-5; perhaps D is TRBD1 or TRBD2 (5 bases each). Trimming took 0 bases from V and 5 from J, leaving 23 bases between them. The CDR3 totals 18 residues. Looked up from germline, CDR1 is SGHRS and CDR2 is YFSETQ. The CDR3 reads CASSLVSEGLFWGETQYF. The CDR3 region has the DNA TGCGCCAGCAGCTTGGTTAGCGAGGGGCTGTTCTGGGGCGAGACCCAGTACTTC.

This clone was counted a few times. The chain is built from TRBV5-1 and TRBJ1-1; 7 nucleotides agree with TRBD1. V gave up 4 bases and J gave up 5 bases; unmatched junction bases: 14. The CDR3 has 16 residues. Germline V gene data show CDR1 as SGHRS and CDR2 as YFSETQ. CDR3 in DNA: TGCGCCAGCAGCCTACAACCGGGACAGCCGGAGACTGAAGCTTTCTTT. Translation: CASSLQPGQPETEAFF.

J is TRBJ2-2 and V is TRBV30; D may match TRBD1 or TRBD2 (5 bases each). The V gene's germline CDR1 is GTSNPN and CDR2 SVGIG (reference sequence). The CDR3 is 16 amino acids. V was shortened by 1 base and J by 1 base, with 13 bases between the two germline ends. The CDR3 spells CAWSEVWGRNTGELFF. CDR3 sequence (DNA): TGTGCCTGGAGTGAAGTTTGGGGACGGAACACCGGGGAGCTGTTTTTT.